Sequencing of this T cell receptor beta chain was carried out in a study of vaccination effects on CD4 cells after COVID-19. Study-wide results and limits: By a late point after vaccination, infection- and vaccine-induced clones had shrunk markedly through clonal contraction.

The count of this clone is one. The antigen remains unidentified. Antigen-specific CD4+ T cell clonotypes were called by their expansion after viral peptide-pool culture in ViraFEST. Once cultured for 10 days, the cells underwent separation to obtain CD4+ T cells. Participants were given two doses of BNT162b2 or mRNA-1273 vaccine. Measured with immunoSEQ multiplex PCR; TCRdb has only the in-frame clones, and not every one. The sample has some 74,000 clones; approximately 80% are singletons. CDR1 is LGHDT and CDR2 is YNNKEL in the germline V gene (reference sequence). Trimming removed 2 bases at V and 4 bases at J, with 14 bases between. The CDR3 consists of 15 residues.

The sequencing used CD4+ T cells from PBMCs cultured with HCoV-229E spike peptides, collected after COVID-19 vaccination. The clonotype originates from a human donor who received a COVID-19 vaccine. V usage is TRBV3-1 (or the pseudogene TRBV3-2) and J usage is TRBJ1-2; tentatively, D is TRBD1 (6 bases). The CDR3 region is CASSQTQGQAYGYTF. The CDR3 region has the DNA TGTGCCAGCAGCCAAACCCAGGGGCAGGCCTATGGCTACACCTTC.